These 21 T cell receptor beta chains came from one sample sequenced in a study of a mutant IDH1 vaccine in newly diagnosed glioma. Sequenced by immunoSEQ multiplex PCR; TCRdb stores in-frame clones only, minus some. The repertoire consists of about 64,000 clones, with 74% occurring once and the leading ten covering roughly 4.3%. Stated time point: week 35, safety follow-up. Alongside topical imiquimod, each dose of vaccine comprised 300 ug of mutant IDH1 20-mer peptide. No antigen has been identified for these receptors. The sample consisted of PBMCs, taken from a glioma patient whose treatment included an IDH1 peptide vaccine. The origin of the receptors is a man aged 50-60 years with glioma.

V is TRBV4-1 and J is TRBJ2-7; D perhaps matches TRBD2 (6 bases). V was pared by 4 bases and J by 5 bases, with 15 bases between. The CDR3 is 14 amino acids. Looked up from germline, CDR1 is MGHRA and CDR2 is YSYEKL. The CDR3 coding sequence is TGCGCCAGCAGCCTCCCGGGGGTGAGCGACGAGCAGTACTTC. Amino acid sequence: CASSLPGVSDEQYF.

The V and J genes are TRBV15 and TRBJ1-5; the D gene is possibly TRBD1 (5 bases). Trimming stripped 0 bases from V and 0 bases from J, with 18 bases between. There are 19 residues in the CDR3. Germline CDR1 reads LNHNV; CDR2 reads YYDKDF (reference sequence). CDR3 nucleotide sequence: TGTGCCACCAGCAGAGACCGGGACGGGACGACCTATAGCAATCAGCCCCAGCATTTT. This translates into CATSRDRDGTTYSNQPQHF. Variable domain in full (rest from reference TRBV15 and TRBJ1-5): DAMVIQNPRYQVTQFGKPVTLSCSQTLNHNVMYWYQQKSSQAPKLLFHYYDKDFNNEADTPDNFQSRRPNTSFCFLDIRSPGLGDTAMYLCATSRDRDGTTYSNQPQHFGDGTRLSIL.

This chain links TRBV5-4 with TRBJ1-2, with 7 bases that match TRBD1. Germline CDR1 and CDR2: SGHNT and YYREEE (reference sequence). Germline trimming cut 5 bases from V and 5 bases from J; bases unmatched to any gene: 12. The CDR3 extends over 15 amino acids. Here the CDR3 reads CASSEGQSLPYGYTF. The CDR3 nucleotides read TGTGCCAGCAGTGAGGGACAGTCGCTTCCTTATGGCTACACCTTC.

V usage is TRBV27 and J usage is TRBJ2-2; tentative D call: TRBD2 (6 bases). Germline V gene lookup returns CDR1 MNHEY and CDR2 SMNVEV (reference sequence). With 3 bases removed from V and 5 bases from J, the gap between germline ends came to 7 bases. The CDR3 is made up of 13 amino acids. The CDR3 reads CASSFAGTGELFF. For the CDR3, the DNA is TGTGCCAGCAGTTTCGCGGGGACCGGGGAGCTGTTTTTT.

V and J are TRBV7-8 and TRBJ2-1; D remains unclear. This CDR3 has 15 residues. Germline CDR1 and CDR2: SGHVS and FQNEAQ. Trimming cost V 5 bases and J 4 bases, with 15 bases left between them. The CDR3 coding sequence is TGTGCCAGCAGCCTCCAGACGCGGCCGTACAATGAGCAGTTCTTC. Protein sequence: CASSLQTRPYNEQFF.

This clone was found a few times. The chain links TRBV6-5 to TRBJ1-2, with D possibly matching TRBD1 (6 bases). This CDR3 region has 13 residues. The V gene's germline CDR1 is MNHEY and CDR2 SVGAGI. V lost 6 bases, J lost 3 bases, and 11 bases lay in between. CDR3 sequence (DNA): TGTGCCAGCAGCCCACAGGGAGACTATGGCTACACCTTC. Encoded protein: CASSPQGDYGYTF.

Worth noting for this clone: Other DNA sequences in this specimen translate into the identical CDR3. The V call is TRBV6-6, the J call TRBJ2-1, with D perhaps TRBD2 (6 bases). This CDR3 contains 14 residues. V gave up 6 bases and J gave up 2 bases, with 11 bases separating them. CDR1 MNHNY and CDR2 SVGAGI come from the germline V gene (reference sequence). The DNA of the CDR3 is TGTGCCAGCAGCCCCGGGGGAACCTACAATGAGCAGTTCTTC. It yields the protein CASSPGGTYNEQFF.

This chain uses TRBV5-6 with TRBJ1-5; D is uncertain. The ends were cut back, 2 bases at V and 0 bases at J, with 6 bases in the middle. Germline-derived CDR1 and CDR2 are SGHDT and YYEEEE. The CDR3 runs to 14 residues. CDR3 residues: CASSFGNSNQPQHF. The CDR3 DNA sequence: TGTGCCAGCAGCTTTGGGAATAGCAATCAGCCCCAGCATTTT.

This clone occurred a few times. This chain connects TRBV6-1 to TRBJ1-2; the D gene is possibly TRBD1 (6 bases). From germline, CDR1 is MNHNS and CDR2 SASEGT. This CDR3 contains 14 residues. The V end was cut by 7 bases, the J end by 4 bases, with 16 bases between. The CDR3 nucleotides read TGTGCCAGCACACAAGCCAGGGGTCCCTATGGCTACACCTTC. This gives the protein CASTQARGPYGYTF.

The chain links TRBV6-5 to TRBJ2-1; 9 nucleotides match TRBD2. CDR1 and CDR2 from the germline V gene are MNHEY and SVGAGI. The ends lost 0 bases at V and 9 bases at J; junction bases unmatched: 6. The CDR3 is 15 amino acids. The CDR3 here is CASSYSAGGRGEQFF. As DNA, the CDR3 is TGTGCCAGCAGTTACTCGGCGGGGGGGCGGGGTGAGCAGTTCTTC.

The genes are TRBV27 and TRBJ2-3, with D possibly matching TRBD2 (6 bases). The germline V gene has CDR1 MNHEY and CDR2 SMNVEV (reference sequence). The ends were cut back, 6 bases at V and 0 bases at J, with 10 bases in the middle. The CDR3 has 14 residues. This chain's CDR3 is CASRGLFSTDTQYF. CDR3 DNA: TGTGCCAGCAGGGGACTGTTTAGCACAGATACGCAGTATTTT.

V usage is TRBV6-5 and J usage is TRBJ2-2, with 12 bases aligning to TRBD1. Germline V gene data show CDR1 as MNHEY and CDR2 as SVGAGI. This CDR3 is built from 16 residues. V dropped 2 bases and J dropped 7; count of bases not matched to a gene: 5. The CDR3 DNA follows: TGTGCCAGCAGTTACCTGGGGACAGGGGGCGGCGGGGAGCTGTTTTTT. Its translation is CASSYLGTGGGGELFF.

The CDR3 loop reads CASSSGRSGWETQYF. The CDR3, as DNA: TGTGCCAGCAGCTCAGGGAGATCGGGGTGGGAGACCCAGTACTTC. The rearrangement links TRBV7-2 to TRBJ2-5; D tentatively reads TRBD1 or TRBD2 (5 bases each). The CDR3 is made up of 15 amino acids. Germline assignment: CDR1 SGHTA and CDR2 FQGNSA. V was trimmed by 4 bases and J by 5 bases, leaving 17 bases between them.

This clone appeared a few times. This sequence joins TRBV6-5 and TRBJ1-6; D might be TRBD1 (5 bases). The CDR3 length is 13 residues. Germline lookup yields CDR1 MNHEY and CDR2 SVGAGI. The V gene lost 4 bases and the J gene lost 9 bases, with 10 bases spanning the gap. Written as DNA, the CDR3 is TGTGCCAGCAGTTCGCAGGGCGGTTCACCCCTCCACTTT. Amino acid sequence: CASSSQGGSPLHF.

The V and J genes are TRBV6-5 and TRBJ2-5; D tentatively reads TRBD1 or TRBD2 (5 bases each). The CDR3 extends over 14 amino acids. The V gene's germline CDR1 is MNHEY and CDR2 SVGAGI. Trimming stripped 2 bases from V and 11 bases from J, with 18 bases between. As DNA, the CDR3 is TGTGCCAGCAGTTACCGACAAGACGGGACGGAGCAGTACTTC. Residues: CASSYRQDGTEQYF.

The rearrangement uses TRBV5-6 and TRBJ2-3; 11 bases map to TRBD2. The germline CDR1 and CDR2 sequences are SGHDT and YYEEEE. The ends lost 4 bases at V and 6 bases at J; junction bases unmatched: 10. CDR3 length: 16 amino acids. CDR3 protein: CASSLRVAGGTDTQYF. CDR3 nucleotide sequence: TGTGCCAGCAGCCTGAGGGTAGCGGGGGGGACTGATACGCAGTATTTT.

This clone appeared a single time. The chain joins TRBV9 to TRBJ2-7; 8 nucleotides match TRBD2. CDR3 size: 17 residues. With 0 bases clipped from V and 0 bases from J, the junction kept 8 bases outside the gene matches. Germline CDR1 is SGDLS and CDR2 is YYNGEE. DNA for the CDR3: TGTGCCAGCAGCGTAGGGCCCAGCGGGGGTAACTCCTACGAGCAGTACTTC. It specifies CASSVGPSGGNSYEQYF.

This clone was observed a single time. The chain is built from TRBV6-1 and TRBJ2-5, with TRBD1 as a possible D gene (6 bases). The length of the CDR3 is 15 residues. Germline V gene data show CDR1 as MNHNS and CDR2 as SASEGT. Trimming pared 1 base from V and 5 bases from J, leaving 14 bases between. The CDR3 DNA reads TGTGCCAGCAGTGAAGGTGGGGGCTTGGTGGAGACCCAGTACTTC. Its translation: CASSEGGGLVETQYF.

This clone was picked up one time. The CDR3 DNA reads as TGTGCCAGCAGCTTAGGGAAGGGGAGGGACACCGGGGAGCTGTTTTTT. Residues: CASSLGKGRDTGELFF. The chain employs TRBV5-5 and TRBJ2-2, with TRBD2 matching 7 bases. Germline CDR1 reads SGHKS; CDR2 reads YYEKEE (reference sequence). Trimming cost V 2 bases and J 3 bases; bases outside gene matches: 7. The CDR3 has 16 amino acids.

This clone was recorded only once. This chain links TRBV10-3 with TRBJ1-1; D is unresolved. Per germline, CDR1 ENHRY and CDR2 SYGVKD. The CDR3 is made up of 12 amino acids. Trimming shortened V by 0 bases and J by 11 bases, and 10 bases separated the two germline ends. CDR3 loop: CAISESAWEAFF. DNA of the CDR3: TGTGCCATCAGTGAGTCGGCCTGGGAGGCTTTCTTT.

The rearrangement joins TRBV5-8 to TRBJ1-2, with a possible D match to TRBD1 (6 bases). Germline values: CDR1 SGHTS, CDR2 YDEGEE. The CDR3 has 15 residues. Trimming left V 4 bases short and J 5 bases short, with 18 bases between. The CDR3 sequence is CASSATGGITYGYTF. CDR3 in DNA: TGTGCCAGCAGCGCGACGGGGGGCATAACATATGGCTACACCTTC.